Listed below are T cell receptor beta chains from one sample, sequenced in a study of T cells expressing NK-cell markers. No DNA is given; TCRdb re-called the 5' RACE reads and lists each CDR3 protein once. The table gives a few hundred thousand distinct CDR3 sequences; the top ten clones make up under 6.5% of it. Sequencing was performed on blood T cells: a sorted CD56 or NKG2C T cell subset, CD4+ or CD8+ T cells, or bulk PBMC T cells (not recorded which). The source of these receptors is a man between 18 and 69 years old in good health. The CDR3 runs from the conserved cysteine through the conserved F or W.

j_call | v_call | cdr3_length | cdr3_aa
TRBJ1-5 | TRBV20-1 | 15 | CSARVRRGGNQPQHF
TRBJ2-3 | TRBV12-3/TRBV12-4 | 15 | CASSLLAGGGNTQYF
TRBJ1-6 | TRBV5-8 | 15 | CASSLADRDNSPLHF
TRBJ1-2 | TRBV6-1 | 13 | CASNEGGYYGYTF
TRBJ2-7 | TRBV19 | 15 | CASSTEGRGNYEQYF
TRBJ2-4 | TRBV7-3 | 13 | CASSQDGGNIQYF
TRBJ2-7 | TRBV7-9 | 14 | CASRNSGGDYEQYF
TRBJ2-7 | TRBV6-2/TRBV6-3 | 14 | CASSFFGIGYEQYF
TRBJ2-3 | TRBV20-1 | 11 | CSAGNTDTQYF
TRBJ2-6 | TRBV27 | 16 | CAVRGFRRSGANVLTF
TRBJ1-1 | TRBV2 | 14 | CASRWGTGVTEAFF
TRBJ1-5 | TRBV12-3/TRBV12-4 | 14 | CASSKGTLNQPQHF
TRBJ2-3 | TRBV28 | 17 | CASSLWVAGEGTDTQYF
TRBJ2-5 | TRBV5-1 | 16 | CASQINTRDSQETQYF
TRBJ2-1 | TRBV18 | 18 | CASSPSGTGVTSYNEQFF
TRBJ2-7 | TRBV12-3/TRBV12-4 | 15 | CASSRGGADAYEQYF
TRBJ2-5 | TRBV10-3 | 14 | CAISAGQSQETQYF
TRBJ1-3 | TRBV12-3/TRBV12-4 | 17 | CASTKEPRRSSGNTIYF
TRBJ2-1 | TRBV7-2 | 15 | CASSLWDRGSNEQFF
TRBJ2-3 | TRBV4-2 | 16 | CASSQEYGGAGDTQYF
TRBJ1-3 | TRBV5-6 | 19 | CASSSLGGRGSSTGNTIYF
TRBJ2-3 | TRBV5-4 | 15 | CASSLRTSGLGTQYF
TRBJ1-6 | TRBV6-5 | 15 | CASSYGQGGNSPLHF
TRBJ2-7 | TRBV6-2/TRBV6-3 | 15 | CASSIQGLASYEQYF
TRBJ2-3 | TRBV7-9 | 17 | CASSSRLAGTSTDTQYF
TRBJ2-5 | TRBV7-7 | 15 | CASSGGTSGQETQYF
TRBJ2-2 | TRBV24-1 | 15 | CATESRTANTGELFF
TRBJ2-1 | TRBV2 | 14 | CASGPKSSYNEQFF
TRBJ2-2 | TRBV5-4 | 15 | CASSPSHRNTGELFF
TRBJ2-1 | TRBV6-1 | 16 | CASSDLYYEAYNEQFF
TRBJ2-1 | TRBV30 | 15 | CAWSTTERGWNEQFF
TRBJ1-4 | TRBV6-1 | 15 | CASKFQLATNEKLFF
TRBJ2-3 | TRBV6-1 | 14 | CASSVQLVADTQYF
TRBJ2-6 | TRBV12-3/TRBV12-4 | 17 | CASSPIQGISGANVLTF
TRBJ2-7 | TRBV19 | 16 | CASSIGRNSLSYEQYF
TRBJ2-2 | TRBV6-1 | 15 | CASSEGTLNTGELFF
TRBJ2-5 | TRBV11-1 | 19 | CASSPGLAGGAWAKETQYF
TRBJ2-7 | TRBV27 | 13 | CASRGTGLTEQYF
TRBJ2-5 | TRBV25-1 | 13 | CASSERQPKTQYF
TRBJ1-5 | TRBV20-1 | 14 | CSARTGTVNQPQHF
TRBJ1-3 | TRBV9 | 17 | CASSGMGEGAAGNTIYF
TRBJ2-2 | TRBV20-1 | 13 | CSARETPTGELFF
TRBJ2-5 | TRBV7-2 | 16 | CASSLTGGRPQETQYF
TRBJ1-6 | TRBV27 | 12 | CASRTMASPLHF
TRBJ1-6 | TRBV12-3/TRBV12-4 | 15 | CASSLLRQNNSPLHF
TRBJ2-1 | TRBV5-1 | 16 | CASSTLPGGIYNEQFF
TRBJ2-4 | TRBV7-8 | 15 | CASSPPSGGANIQYF
TRBJ1-1 | TRBV7-3 | 15 | CASSLYGGPNTEAFF
TRBJ2-5 | TRBV23-1 | 17 | CASSQPSGTEPQETQYF
TRBJ2-1 | TRBV4-2 | 19 | CASSQDPFGTGGIYNEQFF
TRBJ1-4 | TRBV4-2 | 15 | CASSQDRGSNEKLFF
TRBJ2-4 | TRBV14 | 16 | CASSQVAGGPKNIQYF
TRBJ2-7 | TRBV5-6 | 15 | CASSFVSGGKNEQYF
TRBJ2-7 | TRBV20-1 | 14 | CSARKGQGPYEQYF
TRBJ1-6 | TRBV20-1 | 12 | CSATHPNSPLHF